This TCR beta chain was sequenced for a study of blood T cell repertoires in COVID-19. Study-wide context: Nucleic acid was either cDNA or gDNA, and it came from T cells, B-cell-depleted T cells, or PBMCs.

Sequencing used immunoSEQ multiplex PCR; TCRdb keeps in-frame clones, though not all of them. This sample has fewer than 450,000 clones, with 70% to 90% found just once. The CDR3 spans 11 residues. V was cut by 5 bases and J by 5 bases, with 6 bases left in between. Germline V CDR1 and CDR2: SEHNR, FQNEAQ (reference sequence). This receptor was taken from a woman between 35 and 50 years old with acute COVID-19. The chain uses TRBV7-9 and TRBJ1-1; no firm D call. Sequencing input: PBMCs or T cells enriched from blood (not recorded which). CDR3 bases: TGTGCCAGCAGCCCGGTAACTGAAGCTTTCTTT. Protein product: CASSPVTEAFF. Together with reference TRBV7-9 and TRBJ1-1, the CDR3 gives the full variable domain: DTGVSQNPRHKITKRGQNVTFRCDPISEHNRLYWYRQTLGQGPEFLTYFQNEAQLEKSRLLSDRFSAERPKGSFSTLEIQRTEQGDSAMYLCASSPVTEAFFGQGTRLTVV.